This is a list of T cell receptor beta chains from one sample in a study of TIL therapy for anti-PD-1-resistant metastatic lung cancer. Clones were sequenced by immunoSEQ multiplex PCR, and TCRdb holds only the in-frame ones, with some missing. This repertoire shows more than 5,000 clones, roughly 70% found once; its top ten account for around 5.7%. Sequences were derived from tumor tissue, sampled at baseline. These receptors all come from a person aged 25 to 85 with non-small cell lung cancer. The CDR3 runs from the conserved cysteine through the conserved F or W. The D gene is left open where the match is weak. Clone size is stated in some rows and not others, as once, few, many or a class when expanded.

TRBV5-6	TRBJ2-3	TRBD2	NA	CASSLAGLAGALSTDTQYF	TGTGCCAGCAGCTTGGCCGGACTAGCGGGGGCCCTTTCCACAGATACGCAGTATTTT
TRBV15	TRBJ1-1	NA	NA	CATTSTTIGSTEAFF	TGTGCCACCACCTCAACAACCATCGGGTCCACTGAAGCTTTCTTT
TRBV28	TRBJ2-7	NA	few	CASSLGGQGVYEQYF	TGTGCCAGCAGTTTGGGGGGGCAGGGCGTATACGAGCAGTACTTC
TRBV7-8	TRBJ2-4	TRBD1	few	CASSLAGTALNIQYF	TGTGCCAGCAGCTTAGCCGGGACAGCCTTGAACATTCAGTACTTC
TRBV28	TRBJ2-7	NA	NA	CASYGGGVAYEQYF	TGTGCCAGCTACGGGGGAGGAGTCGCCTACGAGCAGTACTTC
TRBV20-1	TRBJ2-3	TRBD2	NA	CSASTLAGRDTQYF	TGCAGTGCTAGTACACTAGCGGGAAGAGATACGCAGTATTTT
TRBV4-1	TRBJ2-1	TRBD1	once	CASSQGQGAFYNEQFF	TGCGCCAGCAGCCAAGGACAGGGGGCGTTCTACAATGAGCAGTTCTTC
TRBV6-5	TRBJ2-3	TRBD1	NA	CATRQGEGTDTQYF	TGTGCCACCCGACAGGGGGAGGGCACAGATACGCAGTATTTT
TRBV5-1	TRBJ2-3	NA	few	CASRQTTDTQYF	TGCGCCAGCAGGCAGACCACAGATACGCAGTATTTT
TRBV27	TRBJ2-3	NA	NA	CTSSSRDTQYF	TGTACCAGCAGTTCAAGGGATACGCAGTATTTT
TRBV11-2	TRBJ1-6	NA	medium-sized	CASSSRIGNSPLHF	TGTGCCAGCAGCTCCCGGATTGGGAATTCACCCCTCCACTTT
TRBV4-1	TRBJ2-7	NA	few	CASSQGLRDEQYF	TGCGCCAGCAGCCAAGGGCTGCGTGACGAGCAGTACTTC
TRBV19	TRBJ1-5	NA	NA	CASSIGWGNQPQHF	TGTGCCAGTAGTATAGGCTGGGGCAATCAGCCCCAGCATTTT
TRBV18	TRBJ2-7	TRBD1	NA	CASSPQGQAKYGF	TGTGCCAGCTCACCACAGGGACAGGCGAAATATGGCTTC
TRBV4-3	TRBJ2-3	NA	NA	CASSQEPDTQYF	TGCGCCAGCAGCCAAGAGCCAGATACGCAGTATTTT
TRBV19	TRBJ2-6	NA	NA	CASSMGNSIGANVLTF	TGTGCCAGTAGTATGGGCAATAGCATTGGGGCCAACGTCCTGACTTTC